This record concerns one T cell receptor (beta chain) sequence. Antigen unknown. This sample is part of a study of shared clonotypes between healthy human individuals. Study findings and constraints: A small donor pool kept down the genetic and exposure-history diversity that was represented.

V lost 4 bases, J lost 3 bases, and 15 bases lay in between. This CDR3 comprises 15 residues. Germline V CDR1 and CDR2: SGHAT, FQNNGV. CD4+ cells were split into CD45RA+ naive and CD45RA-negative memory subsets. The assay was run at deep level. Using about 220 ng DNA, 32,000 or so T cell genomes, the sorted-subset replicate PCRs were run. Produced via immunoSEQ multiplex PCR; TCRdb's table is partial and in-frame only. The table records 2 million to 3 million clones, roughly 93% of them present only once. The sample was naive CD4+ T cells from PBMCs. This sample's subset: CD45RA+ positively selected. The origin of this receptor is a young man in good health. Some clones in this sample may be carry-over from other donors' samples. This chain connects TRBV11-2 to TRBJ2-5, with D tentatively TRBD2 (5 bases). CDR3 sequence: CASSSPRGSEETQYF. CDR3 coding DNA: TGTGCCAGCAGCTCCCCCCGCGGGTCCGAAGAGACCCAGTACTTC.